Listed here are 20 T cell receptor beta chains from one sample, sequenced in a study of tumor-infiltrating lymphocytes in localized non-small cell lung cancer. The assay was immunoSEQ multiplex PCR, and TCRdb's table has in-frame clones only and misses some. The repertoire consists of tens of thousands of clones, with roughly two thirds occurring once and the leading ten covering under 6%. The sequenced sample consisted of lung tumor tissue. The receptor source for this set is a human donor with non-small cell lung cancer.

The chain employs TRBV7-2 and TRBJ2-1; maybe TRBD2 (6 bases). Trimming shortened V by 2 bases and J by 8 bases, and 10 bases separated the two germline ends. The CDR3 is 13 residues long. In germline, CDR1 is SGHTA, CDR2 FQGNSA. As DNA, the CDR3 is TGTGCCAGCAGCTTAAGAGGAGGGGATGAGCAGTTCTTC. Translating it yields CASSLRGGDEQFF.

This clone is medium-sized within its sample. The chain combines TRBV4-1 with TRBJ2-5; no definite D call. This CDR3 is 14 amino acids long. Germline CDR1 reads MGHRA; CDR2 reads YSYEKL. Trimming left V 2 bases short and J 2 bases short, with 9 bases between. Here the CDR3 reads CASSQHVNQETQYF. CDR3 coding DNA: TGCGCCAGCAGCCAACACGTCAATCAAGAGACCCAGTACTTC.

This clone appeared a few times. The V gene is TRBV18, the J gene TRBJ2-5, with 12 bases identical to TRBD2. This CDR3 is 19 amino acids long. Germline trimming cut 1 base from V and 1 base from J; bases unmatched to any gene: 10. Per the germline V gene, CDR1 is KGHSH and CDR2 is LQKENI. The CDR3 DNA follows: TGTGCCAGCTCACCACGGACTAGCGGGATCTCCGCGACCCAAGAGACCCAGTACTTC. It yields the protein CASSPRTSGISATQETQYF.

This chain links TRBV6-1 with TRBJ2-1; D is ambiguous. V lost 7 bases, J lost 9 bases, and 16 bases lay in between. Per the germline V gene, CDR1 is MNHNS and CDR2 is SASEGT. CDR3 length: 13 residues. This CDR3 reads CASTQVGGGEQFF. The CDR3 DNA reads TGTGCCAGCACCCAGGTGGGTGGCGGTGAGCAGTTCTTC.

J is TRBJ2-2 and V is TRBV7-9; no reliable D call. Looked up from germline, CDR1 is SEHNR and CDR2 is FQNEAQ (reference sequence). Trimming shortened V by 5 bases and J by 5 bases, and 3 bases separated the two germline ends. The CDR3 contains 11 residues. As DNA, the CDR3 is TGTGCCAGCAGCCGGACCGGGGAGCTGTTTTTT. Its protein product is CASSRTGELFF.

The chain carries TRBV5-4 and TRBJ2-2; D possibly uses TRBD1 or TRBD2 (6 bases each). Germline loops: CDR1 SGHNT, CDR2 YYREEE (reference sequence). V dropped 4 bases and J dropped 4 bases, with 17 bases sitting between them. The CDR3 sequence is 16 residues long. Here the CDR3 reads CASSPTRGARTGELFF. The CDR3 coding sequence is TGTGCCAGCAGCCCAACTAGGGGGGCTCGCACCGGGGAGCTGTTTTTT.

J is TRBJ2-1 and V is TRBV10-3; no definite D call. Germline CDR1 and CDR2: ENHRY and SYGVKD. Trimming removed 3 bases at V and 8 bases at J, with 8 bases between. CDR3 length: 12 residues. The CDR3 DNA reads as TGTGCCATCAGTGAACTTCTAGATGAGCAGTTCTTC. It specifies CAISELLDEQFF.

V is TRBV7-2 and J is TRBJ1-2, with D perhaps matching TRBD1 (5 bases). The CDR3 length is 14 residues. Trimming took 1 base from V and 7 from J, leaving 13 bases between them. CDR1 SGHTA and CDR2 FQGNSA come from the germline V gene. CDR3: CASSLEAGGRGYTF. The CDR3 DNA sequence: TGTGCCAGCAGCTTAGAGGCCGGGGGTCGTGGCTACACCTTC.

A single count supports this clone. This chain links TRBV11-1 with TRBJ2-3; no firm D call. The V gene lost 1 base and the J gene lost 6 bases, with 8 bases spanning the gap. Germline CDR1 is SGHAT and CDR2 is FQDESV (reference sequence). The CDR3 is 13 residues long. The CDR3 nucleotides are TGTGCCAGCAGCTTAGGGCTGTGGGATACGCAGTATTTT. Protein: CASSLGLWDTQYF.

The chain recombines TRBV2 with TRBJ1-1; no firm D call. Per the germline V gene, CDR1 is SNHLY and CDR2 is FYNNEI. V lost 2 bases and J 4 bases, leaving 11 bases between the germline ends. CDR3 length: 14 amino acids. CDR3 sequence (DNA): TGTGCCAGCAGTGAACAGAGTCTTTCCACTGAAGCTTTCTTT. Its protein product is CASSEQSLSTEAFF.

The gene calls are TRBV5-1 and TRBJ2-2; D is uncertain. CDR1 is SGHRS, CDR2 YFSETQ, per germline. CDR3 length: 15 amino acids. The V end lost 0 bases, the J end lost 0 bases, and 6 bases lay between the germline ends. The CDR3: CASSLVATNTGELFF. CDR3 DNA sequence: TGCGCCAGCAGCTTGGTGGCGACGAACACCGGGGAGCTGTTTTTT. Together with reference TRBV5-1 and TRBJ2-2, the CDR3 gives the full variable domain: KAGVTQTPRYLIKTRGQQVTLSCSPISGHRSVSWYQQTPGQGLQFLFEYFSETQRNKGNFPGRFSGRQFSNSRSEMNVSTLELGDSALYLCASSLVATNTGELFFGEGSRLTVL.

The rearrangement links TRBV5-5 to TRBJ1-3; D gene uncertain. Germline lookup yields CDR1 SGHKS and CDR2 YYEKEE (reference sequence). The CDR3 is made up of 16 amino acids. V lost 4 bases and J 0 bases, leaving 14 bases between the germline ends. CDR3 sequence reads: CASSRLVRFSGNTIYF. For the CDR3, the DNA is TGTGCCAGCAGCCGACTGGTTCGTTTCTCTGGAAACACCATATATTTT.

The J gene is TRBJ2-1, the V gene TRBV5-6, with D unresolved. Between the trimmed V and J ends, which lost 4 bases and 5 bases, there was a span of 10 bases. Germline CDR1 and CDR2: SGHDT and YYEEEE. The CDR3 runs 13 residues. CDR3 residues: CASSEGRNNEQFF. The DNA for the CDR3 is TGTGCCAGCAGCGAAGGTCGTAACAATGAGCAGTTCTTC.

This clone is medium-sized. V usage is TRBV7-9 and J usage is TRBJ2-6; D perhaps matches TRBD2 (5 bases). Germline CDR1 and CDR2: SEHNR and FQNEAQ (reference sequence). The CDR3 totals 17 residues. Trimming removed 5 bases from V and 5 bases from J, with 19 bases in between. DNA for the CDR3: TGTGCCAGCAGCCTCGGACTGGGCAGCTTCTGGGCCAACGTCCTGACTTTC. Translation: CASSLGLGSFWANVLTF.

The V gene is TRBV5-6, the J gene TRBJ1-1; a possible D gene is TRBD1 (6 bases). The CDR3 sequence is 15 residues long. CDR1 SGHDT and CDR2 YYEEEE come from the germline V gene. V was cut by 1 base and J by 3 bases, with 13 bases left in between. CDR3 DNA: TGTGCCAGCAGCTTGAACAGGGTATTTGACACTGAAGCTTTCTTT. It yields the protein CASSLNRVFDTEAFF.

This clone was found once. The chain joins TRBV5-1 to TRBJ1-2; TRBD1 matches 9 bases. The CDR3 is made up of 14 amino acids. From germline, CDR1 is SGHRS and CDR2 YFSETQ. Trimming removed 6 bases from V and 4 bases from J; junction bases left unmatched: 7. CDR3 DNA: TGCGCCAGCAACTGGGGGACAGGGAGCTATGGCTACACCTTC. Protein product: CASNWGTGSYGYTF.

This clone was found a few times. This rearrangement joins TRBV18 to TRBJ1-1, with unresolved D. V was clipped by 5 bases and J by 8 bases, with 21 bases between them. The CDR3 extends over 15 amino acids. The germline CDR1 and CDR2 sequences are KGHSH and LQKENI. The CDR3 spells CASSRRTQEHSEAFF. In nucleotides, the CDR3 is TGTGCCAGCTCAAGAAGGACTCAAGAACACTCGGAAGCTTTCTTT. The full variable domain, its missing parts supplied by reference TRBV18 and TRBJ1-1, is NAGVMQNPRHLVRRRGQEARLRCSPMKGHSHVYWYRQLPEEGLKFMVYLQKENIIDESGMPKERFSAEFPKEGPSILRIQQVVRGDSAAYFCASSRRTQEHSEAFFGQGTRLTVV.

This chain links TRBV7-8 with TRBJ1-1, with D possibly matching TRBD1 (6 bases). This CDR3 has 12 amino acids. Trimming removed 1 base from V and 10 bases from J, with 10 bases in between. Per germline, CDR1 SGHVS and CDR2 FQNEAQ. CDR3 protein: CASSLGNRAAFF. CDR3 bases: TGTGCCAGCAGCTTAGGGAACAGGGCAGCTTTCTTT.

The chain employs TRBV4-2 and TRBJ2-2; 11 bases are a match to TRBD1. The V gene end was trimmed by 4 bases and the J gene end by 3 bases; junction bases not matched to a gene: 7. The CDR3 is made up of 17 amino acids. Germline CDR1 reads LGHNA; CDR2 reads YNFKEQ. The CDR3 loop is CASSRNRDRGDTGELFF. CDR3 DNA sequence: TGTGCCAGCAGCCGGAATAGGGACAGGGGGGACACCGGGGAGCTGTTTTTT.

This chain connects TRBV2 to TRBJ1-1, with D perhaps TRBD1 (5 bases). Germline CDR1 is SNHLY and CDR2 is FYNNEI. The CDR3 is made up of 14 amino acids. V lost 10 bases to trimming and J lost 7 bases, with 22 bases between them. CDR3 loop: CANPRGGDWGEAFF. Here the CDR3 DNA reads TGTGCCAATCCTCGGGGAGGGGATTGGGGTGAAGCTTTCTTT.